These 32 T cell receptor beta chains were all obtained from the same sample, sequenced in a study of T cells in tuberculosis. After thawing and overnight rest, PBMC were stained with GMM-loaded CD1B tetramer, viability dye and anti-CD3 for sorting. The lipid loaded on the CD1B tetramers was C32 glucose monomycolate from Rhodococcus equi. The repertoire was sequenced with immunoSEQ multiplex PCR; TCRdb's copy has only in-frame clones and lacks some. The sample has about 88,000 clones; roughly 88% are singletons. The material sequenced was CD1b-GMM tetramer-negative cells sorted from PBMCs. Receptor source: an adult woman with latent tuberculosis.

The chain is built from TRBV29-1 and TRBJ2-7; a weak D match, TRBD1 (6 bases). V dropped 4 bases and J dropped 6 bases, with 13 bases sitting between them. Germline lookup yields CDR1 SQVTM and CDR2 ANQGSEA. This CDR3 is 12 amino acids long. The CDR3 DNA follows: TGCAGCGTTGGGGTCCCAGGGGCCGAGCAGTACGTC. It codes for CSVGVPGAEQYV.

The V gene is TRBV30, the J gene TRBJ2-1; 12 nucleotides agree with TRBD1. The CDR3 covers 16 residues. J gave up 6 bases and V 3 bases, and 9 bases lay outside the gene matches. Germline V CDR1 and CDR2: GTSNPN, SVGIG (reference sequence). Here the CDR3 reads CAWSQGGQGARNEQFF. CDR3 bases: TGTGCCTGGAGCCAGGGGGGACAGGGGGCGCGCAATGAGCAGTTCTTC.

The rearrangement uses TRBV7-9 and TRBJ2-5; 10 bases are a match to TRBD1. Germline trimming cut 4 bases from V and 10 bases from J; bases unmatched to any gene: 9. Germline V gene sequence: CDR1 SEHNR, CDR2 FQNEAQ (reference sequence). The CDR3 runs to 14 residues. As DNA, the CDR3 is TGTGCCAGCAGCTCGGGACAGGGGAAGAAGGACCAGTACTTC. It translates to CASSSGQGKKDQYF.

The CDR3 protein is CASSPLLPGHDSYEQYF. CDR3 DNA: TGTGCCAGCAGCCCTCTCCTCCCGGGACATGACTCCTACGAGCAGTACTTC. The chain couples TRBV14 to TRBJ2-7; possibly TRBD1 for D (6 bases). The CDR3 consists of 17 residues. The germline V gene has CDR1 SGHDN and CDR2 FVKESK. The V end lost 4 bases, the J end lost 0 bases, and 19 bases lay between the germline ends.

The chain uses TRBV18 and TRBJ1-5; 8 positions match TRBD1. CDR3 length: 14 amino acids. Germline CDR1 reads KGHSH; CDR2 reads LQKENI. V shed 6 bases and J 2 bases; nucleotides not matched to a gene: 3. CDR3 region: CASSPGQGNQPQHF. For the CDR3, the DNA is TGTGCCAGCTCCCCGGGACAGGGCAATCAGCCCCAGCATTTT.

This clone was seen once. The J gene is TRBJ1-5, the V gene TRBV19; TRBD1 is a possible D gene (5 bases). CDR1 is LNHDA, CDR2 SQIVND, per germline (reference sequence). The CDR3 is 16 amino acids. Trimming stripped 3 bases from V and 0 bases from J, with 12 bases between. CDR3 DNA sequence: TGTGCCAGTAGTATCTGGGGGGGGTATAGCAATCAGCCCCAGCATTTT. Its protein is CASSIWGGYSNQPQHF.

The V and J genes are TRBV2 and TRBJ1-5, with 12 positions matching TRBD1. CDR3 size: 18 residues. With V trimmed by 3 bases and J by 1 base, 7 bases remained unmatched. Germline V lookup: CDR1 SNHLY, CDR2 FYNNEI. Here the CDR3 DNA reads TGTGCCAGCAGTGACGGGACAGGGGGCAAGAGGAGCAATCAGCCCCAGCATTTT. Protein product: CASSDGTGGKRSNQPQHF. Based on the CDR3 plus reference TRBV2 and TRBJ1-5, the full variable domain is EPEVTQTPSHQVTQMGQEVILRCVPISNHLYFYWYRQILGQKVEFLVSFYNNEISEKSEIFDDQFSVERPDGSNFTLKIRSTKLEDSAMYFCASSDGTGGKRSNQPQHFGDGTRLSIL.

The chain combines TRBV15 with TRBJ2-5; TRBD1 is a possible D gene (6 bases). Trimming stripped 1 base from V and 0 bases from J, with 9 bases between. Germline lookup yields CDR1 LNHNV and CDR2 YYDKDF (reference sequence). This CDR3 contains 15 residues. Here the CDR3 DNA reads TGTGCCACCAGCAGAGCCGGGACAAACCAAGAGACCCAGTACTTC. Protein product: CATSRAGTNQETQYF.

CDR3 nucleotide sequence: TGTGCCAGCAGTTTCCCGTACGGGGGGGGCGGCGGCTATGGCTACACCTTC. This sequence encodes CASSFPYGGGGGYGYTF. This rearrangement joins TRBV28 to TRBJ1-2; D possibly corresponds to TRBD1 (6 bases). CDR3 length: 17 residues. Germline CDR1 and CDR2: MDHEN and SYDVKM. The ends were cut back, 3 bases at V and 4 bases at J, with 21 bases in the middle.

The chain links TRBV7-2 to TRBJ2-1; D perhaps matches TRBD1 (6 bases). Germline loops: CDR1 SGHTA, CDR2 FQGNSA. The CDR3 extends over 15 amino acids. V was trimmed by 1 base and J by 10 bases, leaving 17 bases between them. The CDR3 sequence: CASSLVGGQRVEQFF. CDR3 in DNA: TGTGCCAGCAGCTTAGTTGGAGGACAGCGAGTCGAGCAGTTCTTC.

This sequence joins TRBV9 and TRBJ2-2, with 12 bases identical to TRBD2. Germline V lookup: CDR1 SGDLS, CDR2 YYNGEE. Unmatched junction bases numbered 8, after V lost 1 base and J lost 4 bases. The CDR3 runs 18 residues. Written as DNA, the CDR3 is TGTGCCAGCAGCGTACTAGCGGGGGGGCCGGGGGGCACCGGGGAGCTGTTTTTT. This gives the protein CASSVLAGGPGGTGELFF.

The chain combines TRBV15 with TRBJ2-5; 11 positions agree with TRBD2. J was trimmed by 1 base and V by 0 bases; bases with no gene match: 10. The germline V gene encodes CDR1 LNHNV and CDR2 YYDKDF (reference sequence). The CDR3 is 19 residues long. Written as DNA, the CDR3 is TGTGCCACCAGCAGAGATCCGAAAGGGACTAGCGGCCTCCAAGAGACCCAGTACTTC. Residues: CATSRDPKGTSGLQETQYF.

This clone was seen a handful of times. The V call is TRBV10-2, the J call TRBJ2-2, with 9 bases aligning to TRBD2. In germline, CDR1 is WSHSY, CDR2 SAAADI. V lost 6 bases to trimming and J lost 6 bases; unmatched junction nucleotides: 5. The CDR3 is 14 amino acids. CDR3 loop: CASSASGDAGELFF. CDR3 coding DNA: TGCGCCAGCAGCGCTAGCGGGGATGCCGGGGAGCTGTTTTTT.

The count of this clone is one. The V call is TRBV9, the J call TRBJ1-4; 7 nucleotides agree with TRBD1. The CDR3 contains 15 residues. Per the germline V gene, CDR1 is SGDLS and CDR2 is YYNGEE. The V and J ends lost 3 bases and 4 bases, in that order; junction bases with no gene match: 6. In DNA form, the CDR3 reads TGTGCCAGCAGCGGGGGACAGTCATTTAATGAAAAACTGTTTTTT. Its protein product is CASSGGQSFNEKLFF.

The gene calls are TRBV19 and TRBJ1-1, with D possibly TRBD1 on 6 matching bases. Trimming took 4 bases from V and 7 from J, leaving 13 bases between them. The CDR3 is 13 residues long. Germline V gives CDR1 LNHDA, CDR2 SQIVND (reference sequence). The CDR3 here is CASSSRQVGEAFF. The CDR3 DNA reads TGTGCCAGTAGTAGCAGACAGGTGGGTGAAGCTTTCTTT.

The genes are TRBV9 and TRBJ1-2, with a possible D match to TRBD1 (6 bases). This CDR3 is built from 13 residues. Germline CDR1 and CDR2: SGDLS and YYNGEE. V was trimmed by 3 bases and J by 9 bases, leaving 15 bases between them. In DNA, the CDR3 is TGTGCCAGCAGCGGGGAGGGGGGCGGACGCTACACCTTC. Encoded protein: CASSGEGGGRYTF.

The CDR3 spells CASRADRGVSGYTF. In DNA, the CDR3 is TGTGCCAGCAGAGCTGACAGGGGTGTTTCTGGCTACACCTTC. The genes are TRBV6-1 and TRBJ1-2; TRBD1 matches 8 bases. Germline CDR1 reads MNHNS; CDR2 reads SASEGT. This CDR3 contains 14 residues. V was clipped by 6 bases and J by 7 bases; unmatched bases: 10.

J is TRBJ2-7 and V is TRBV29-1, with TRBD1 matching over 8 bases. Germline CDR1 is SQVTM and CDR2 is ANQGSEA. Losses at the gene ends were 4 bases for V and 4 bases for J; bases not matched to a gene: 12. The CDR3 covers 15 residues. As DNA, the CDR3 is TGCAGCGTTGGGCCCCGACAGGGGCCAGGGTACGAGCAGTACTTC. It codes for CSVGPRQGPGYEQYF.

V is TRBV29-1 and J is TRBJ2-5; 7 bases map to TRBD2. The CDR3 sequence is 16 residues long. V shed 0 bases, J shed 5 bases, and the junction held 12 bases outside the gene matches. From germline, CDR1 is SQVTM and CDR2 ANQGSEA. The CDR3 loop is CSVEESWGRGGETQYF. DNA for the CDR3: TGCAGCGTTGAAGAGTCATGGGGGAGGGGCGGCGAGACCCAGTACTTC.

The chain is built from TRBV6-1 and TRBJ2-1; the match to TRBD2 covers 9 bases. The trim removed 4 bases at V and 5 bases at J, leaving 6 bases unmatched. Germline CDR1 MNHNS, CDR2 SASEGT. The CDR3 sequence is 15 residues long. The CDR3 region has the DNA TGTGCCAGCAGTGTTAGTAGCGGGGGTAACAATGAGCAGTTCTTC. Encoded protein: CASSVSSGGNNEQFF.

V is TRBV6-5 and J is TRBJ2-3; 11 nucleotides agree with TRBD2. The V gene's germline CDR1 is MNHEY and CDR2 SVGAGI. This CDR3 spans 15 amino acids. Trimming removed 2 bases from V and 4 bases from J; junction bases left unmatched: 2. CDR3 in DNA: TGTGCCAGCAGTTACGGGACTAGCGGTCCAGATACGCAGTATTTT. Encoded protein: CASSYGTSGPDTQYF.

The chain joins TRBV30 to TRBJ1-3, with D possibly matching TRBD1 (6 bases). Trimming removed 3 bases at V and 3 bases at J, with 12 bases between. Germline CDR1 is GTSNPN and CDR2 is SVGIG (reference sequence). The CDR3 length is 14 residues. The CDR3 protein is CAWRIQGSGNTIYF. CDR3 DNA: TGTGCCTGGAGAATTCAGGGGAGTGGAAACACCATATATTTT.

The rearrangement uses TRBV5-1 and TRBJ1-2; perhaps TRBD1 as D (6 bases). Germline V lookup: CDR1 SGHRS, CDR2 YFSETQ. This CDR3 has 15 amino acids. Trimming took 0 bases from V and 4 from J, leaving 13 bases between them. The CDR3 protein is CASSLEQGGIYGYTF. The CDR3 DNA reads TGCGCCAGCAGCTTGGAACAGGGTGGTATCTATGGCTACACCTTC. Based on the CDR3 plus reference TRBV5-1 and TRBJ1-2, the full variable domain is KAGVTQTPRYLIKTRGQQVTLSCSPISGHRSVSWYQQTPGQGLQFLFEYFSETQRNKGNFPGRFSGRQFSNSRSEMNVSTLELGDSALYLCASSLEQGGIYGYTFGSGTRLTVV.

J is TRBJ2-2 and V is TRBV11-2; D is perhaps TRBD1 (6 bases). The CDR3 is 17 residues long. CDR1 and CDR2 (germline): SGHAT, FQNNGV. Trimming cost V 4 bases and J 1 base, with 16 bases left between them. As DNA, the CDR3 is TGTGCCAGCAGCTCCAGGTCACACAGGGTGAACACCGGGGAGCTGTTTTTT. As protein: CASSSRSHRVNTGELFF.

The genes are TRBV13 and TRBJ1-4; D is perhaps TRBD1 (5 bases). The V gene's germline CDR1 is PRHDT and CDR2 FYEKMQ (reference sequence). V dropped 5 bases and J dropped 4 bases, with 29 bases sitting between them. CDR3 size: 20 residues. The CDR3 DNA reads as TGTGCCAGCAGCCTTACAGGCCGGGTCACCCCCGGCCTCCTTAATGAAAAACTGTTTTTT. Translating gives CASSLTGRVTPGLLNEKLFF.

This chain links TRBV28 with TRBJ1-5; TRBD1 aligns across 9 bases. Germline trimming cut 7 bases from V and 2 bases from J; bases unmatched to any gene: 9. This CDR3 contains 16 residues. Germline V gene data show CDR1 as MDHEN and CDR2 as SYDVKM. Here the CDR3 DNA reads TGTGCCAGCATGCCGACAGGGGGTAATCGCAATCAGCCCCAGCATTTT. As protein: CASMPTGGNRNQPQHF.

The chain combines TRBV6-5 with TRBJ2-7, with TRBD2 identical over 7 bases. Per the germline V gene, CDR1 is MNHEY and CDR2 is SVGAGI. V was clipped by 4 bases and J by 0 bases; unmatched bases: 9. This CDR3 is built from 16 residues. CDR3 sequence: CASSSPGRVSSYEQYV. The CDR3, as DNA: TGTGCCAGCAGTTCCCCTGGGAGGGTGAGCTCCTACGAGCAGTACGTC.

CDR3 protein: CASSLVAGGSSPLHF. In nucleotides, the CDR3 is TGCGCCAGCAGCTTGGTGGCAGGGGGAAGTTCACCCCTCCACTTT. V and J are TRBV5-1 and TRBJ1-6, with 7 bases that match TRBD1. The junction had 6 bases not matched to a gene; V was cut back by 0 bases and J by 9 bases. The germline gives CDR1 SGHRS, CDR2 YFSETQ. The CDR3 is 15 residues long.

As DNA, the CDR3 is TGTGCCATCAGTGAGGAACGACAGGGGGCAGGCACTGAAGCTTTCTTT. Its translation is CAISEERQGAGTEAFF. V and J are TRBV10-3 and TRBJ1-1, with TRBD1 matching over 10 bases. The CDR3 is made up of 16 amino acids. Unmatched junction bases numbered 7, after V lost 2 bases and J lost 4 bases. The germline CDR1 and CDR2 sequences are ENHRY and SYGVKD.

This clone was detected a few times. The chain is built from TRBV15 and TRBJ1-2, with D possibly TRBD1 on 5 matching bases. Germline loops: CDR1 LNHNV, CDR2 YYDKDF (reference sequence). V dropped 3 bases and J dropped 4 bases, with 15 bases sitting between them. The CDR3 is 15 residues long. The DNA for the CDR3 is TGTGCCACCAGCAGGGGGAGGCCCACAGGCTATGGCTACACCTTC. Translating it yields CATSRGRPTGYGYTF.

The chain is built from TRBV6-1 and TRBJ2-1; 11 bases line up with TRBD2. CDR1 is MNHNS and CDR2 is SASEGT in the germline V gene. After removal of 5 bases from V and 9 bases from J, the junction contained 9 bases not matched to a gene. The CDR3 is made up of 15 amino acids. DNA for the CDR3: TGTGCCAGCAGTACCATGACTAGCGGGGTCGGTGAGCAGTTCTTC. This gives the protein CASSTMTSGVGEQFF.

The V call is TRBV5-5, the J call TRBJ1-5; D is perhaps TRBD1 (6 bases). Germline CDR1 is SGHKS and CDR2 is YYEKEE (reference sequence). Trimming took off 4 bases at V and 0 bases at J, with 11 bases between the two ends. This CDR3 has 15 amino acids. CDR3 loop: CASSLGQYSNQPQHF. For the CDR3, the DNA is TGTGCCAGCAGCCTCGGACAGTATAGCAATCAGCCCCAGCATTTT.